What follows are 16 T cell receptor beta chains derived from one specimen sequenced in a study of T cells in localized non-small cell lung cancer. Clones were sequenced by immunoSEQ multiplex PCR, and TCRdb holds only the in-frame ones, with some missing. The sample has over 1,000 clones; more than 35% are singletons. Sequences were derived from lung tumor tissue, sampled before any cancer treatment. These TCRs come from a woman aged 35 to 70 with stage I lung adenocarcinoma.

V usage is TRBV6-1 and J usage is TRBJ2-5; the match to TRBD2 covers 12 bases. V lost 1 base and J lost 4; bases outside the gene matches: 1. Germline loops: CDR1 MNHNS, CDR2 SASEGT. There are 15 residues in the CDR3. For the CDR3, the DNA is TGTGCCAGCAGTGAAGTGGGACTAGCGGGAGAGACCCAGTACTTC. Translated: CASSEVGLAGETQYF.

The CDR3: CASSVGLSRTDTQYF. CDR3 nucleotide sequence: TGTGCCAGCAGCGTAGGACTGTCTCGCACAGATACGCAGTATTTT. The J gene is TRBJ2-3, the V gene TRBV9; D remains ambiguous. CDR1 and CDR2 from the germline V gene are SGDLS and YYNGEE. The V end lost 0 bases, the J end lost 1 base, and 9 bases lay between the germline ends. This CDR3 is 15 amino acids long.

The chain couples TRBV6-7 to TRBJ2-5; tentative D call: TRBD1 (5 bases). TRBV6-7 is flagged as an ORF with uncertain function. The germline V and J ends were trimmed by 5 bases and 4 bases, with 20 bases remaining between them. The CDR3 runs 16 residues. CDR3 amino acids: CASSTPADRNRETQYF. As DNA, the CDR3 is TGTGCCAGCAGTACTCCTGCCGACAGAAACAGAGAGACCCAGTACTTC.

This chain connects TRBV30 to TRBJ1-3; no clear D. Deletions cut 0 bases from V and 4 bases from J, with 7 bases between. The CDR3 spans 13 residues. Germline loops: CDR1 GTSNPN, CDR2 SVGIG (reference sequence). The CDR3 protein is CAWSVPGGNTIYF. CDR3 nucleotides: TGTGCCTGGAGTGTACCCGGAGGAAACACCATATATTTT.

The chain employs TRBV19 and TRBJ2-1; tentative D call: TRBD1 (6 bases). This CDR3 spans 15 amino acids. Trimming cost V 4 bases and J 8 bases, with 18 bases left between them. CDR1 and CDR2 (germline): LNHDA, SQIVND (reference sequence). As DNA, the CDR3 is TGTGCCAGTAGTACTCAGGGGAATGGAGTAGATGAGCAGTTCTTC. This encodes CASSTQGNGVDEQFF. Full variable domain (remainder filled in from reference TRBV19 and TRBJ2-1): DGGITQSPKYLFRKEGQNVTLSCEQNLNHDAMYWYRQDPGQGLRLIYYSQIVNDFQKGDIAEGYSVSREKKESFPLTVTSAQKNPTAFYLCASSTQGNGVDEQFFGPGTRLTVL.

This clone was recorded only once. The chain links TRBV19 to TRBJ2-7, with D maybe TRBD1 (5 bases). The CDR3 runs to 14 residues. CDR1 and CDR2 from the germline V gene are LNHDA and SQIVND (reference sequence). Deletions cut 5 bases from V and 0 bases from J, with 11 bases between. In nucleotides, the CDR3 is TGTGCCAGTAGTTCACGGACAAACTCCTACGAGCAGTACTTC. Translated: CASSSRTNSYEQYF.

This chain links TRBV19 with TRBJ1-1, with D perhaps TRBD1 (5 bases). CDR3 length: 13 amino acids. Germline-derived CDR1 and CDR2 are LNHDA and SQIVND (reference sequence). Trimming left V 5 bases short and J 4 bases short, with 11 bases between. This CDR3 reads CASSWGAGTEAFF. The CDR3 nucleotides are TGTGCCAGTAGTTGGGGCGCGGGCACTGAAGCTTTCTTT.

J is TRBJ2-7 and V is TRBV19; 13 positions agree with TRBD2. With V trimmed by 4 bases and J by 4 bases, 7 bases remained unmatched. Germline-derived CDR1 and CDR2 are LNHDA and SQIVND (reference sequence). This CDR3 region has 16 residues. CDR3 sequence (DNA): TGTGCCAGTAGTACTGGGACTAGCGGGACCCCTTACGAGCAGTACTTC. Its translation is CASSTGTSGTPYEQYF.

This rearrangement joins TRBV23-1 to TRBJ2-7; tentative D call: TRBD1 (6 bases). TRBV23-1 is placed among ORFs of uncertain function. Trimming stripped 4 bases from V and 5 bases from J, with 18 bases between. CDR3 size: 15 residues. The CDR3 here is CASSPLGRGGNEQYF. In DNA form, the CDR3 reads TGCGCCAGCAGTCCCTTGGGCAGGGGCGGCAACGAGCAGTACTTC.

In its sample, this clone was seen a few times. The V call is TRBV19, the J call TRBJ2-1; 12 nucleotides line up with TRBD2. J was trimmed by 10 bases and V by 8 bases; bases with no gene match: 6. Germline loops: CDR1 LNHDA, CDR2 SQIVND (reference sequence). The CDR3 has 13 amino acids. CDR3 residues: CASGTSGSGEQFF. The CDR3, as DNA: TGTGCCAGTGGGACTAGCGGGTCCGGGGAGCAGTTCTTC. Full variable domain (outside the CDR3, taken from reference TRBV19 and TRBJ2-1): DGGITQSPKYLFRKEGQNVTLSCEQNLNHDAMYWYRQDPGQGLRLIYYSQIVNDFQKGDIAEGYSVSREKKESFPLTVTSAQKNPTAFYLCASGTSGSGEQFFGPGTRLTVL.

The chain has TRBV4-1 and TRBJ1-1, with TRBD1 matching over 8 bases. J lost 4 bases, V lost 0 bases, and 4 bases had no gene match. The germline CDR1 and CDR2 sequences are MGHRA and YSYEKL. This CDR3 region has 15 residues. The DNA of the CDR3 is TGCGCCAGCAGCCAAGATCCCGACAGGGGCACTGAAGCTTTCTTT. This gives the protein CASSQDPDRGTEAFF.

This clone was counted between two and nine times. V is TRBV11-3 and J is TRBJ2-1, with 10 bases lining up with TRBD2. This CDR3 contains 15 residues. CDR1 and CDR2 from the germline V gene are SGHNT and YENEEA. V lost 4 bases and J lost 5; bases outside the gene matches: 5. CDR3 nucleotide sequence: TGTGCCAGCAGCTCAACTAGCGGGGCTAACAATGAGCAGTTCTTC. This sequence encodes CASSSTSGANNEQFF.

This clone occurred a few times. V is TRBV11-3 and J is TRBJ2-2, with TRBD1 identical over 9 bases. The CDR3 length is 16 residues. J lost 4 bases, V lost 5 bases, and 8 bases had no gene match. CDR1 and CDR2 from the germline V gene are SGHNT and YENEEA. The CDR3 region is CASSPRGQGRTGELFF. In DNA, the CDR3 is TGTGCCAGCAGCCCGAGGGGACAGGGACGCACCGGGGAGCTGTTTTTT.

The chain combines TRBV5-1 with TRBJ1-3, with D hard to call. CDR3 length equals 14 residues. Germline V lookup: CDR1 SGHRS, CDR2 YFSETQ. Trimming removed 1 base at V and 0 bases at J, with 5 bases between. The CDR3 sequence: CASSLTTSGNTIYF. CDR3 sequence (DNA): TGCGCCAGCAGCTTGACGACCTCTGGAAACACCATATATTTT. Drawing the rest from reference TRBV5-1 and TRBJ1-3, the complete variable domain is KAGVTQTPRYLIKTRGQQVTLSCSPISGHRSVSWYQQTPGQGLQFLFEYFSETQRNKGNFPGRFSGRQFSNSRSEMNVSTLELGDSALYLCASSLTTSGNTIYFGEGSWLTVV.

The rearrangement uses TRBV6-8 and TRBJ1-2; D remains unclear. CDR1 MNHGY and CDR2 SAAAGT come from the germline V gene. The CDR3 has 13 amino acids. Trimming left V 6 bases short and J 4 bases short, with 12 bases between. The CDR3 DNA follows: TGTGCCAGCAGGACGGACTTTTTCTATGGCTACACCTTC. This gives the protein CASRTDFFYGYTF.

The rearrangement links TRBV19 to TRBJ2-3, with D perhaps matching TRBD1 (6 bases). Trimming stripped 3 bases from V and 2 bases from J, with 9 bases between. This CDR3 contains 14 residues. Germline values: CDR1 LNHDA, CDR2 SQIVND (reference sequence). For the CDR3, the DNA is TGTGCCAGTAGTATGACAGGCCCCACAGATACGCAGTATTTT. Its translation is CASSMTGPTDTQYF.